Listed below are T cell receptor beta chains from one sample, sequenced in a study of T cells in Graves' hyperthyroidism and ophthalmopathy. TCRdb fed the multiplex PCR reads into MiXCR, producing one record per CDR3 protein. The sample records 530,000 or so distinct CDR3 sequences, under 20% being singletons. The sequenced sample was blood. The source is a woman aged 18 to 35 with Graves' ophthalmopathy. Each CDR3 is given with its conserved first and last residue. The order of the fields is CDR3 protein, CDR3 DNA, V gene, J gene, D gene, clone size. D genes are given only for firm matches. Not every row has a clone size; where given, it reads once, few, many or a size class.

CASSSRLAESTDTQYF	TGTGCCAGCAGTTCCCGACTAGCGGAAAGCACAGATACGCAGTATTTT	TRBV12-3/TRBV12-4	TRBJ2-3	TRBD2	many
CASVGLGTEAFF	TGTGCCAGCGTCGGGTTAGGCACTGAAGCTTTCTTT	TRBV7-8	TRBJ1-1	.	many
CSAELAGGIHEQFF	TGCAGTGCCGAACTAGCGGGGGGGATCCATGAGCAGTTCTTC	TRBV20-1	TRBJ2-1	TRBD2	few
CSARDSGRAEQYF	TGCAGTGCTAGAGATAGCGGGAGGGCCGAGCAGTACTTC	TRBV20-1	TRBJ2-7	TRBD2	few
CATSDLDEQFF	TGTGCCACCAGTGATTTGGATGAGCAGTTCTTC	TRBV24-1	TRBJ2-1	.	few
CASSQDQPLPGYTF	TGCGCCAGCAGCCAAGATCAGCCCCTCCCCGGCTACACCTTC	TRBV4-1	TRBJ1-2	.	.
CASSSARDTTGELFF	TGTGCCAGCAGTTCCGCCCGGGACACCACCGGGGAGCTGTTTTTT	TRBV6-1	TRBJ2-2	.	many
CARSLNPANTGELFF	TGTGCCCGCAGCTTAAATCCGGCCAACACCGGGGAGCTGTTTTTT	TRBV7-2	TRBJ2-2	.	.
CASSLIRSPLHF	TGTGCCAGCAGCCTCATACGTTCACCCCTCCACTTT	TRBV6-2/TRBV6-3	TRBJ1-6	.	.
CSAPGQGAGELFF	TGCAGTGCCCCCGGACAGGGCGCCGGGGAGCTGTTTTTT	TRBV20-1	TRBJ2-2	TRBD1	many
CSASPTGRTEAFF	TGCAGTGCTAGCCCGACAGGGAGGACTGAAGCTTTCTTT	TRBV20-1	TRBJ1-1	TRBD1	many
CASVPSGRLDEQFF	TGTGCCTCCGTCCCGAGCGGGAGACTGGATGAGCAGTTCTTC	TRBV30	TRBJ2-1	TRBD2	.
CASSPTKRGTTDTQYF	TGTGCCAGCAGTCCCACCAAGCGGGGGACGACAGATACGCAGTATTTT	TRBV27	TRBJ2-3	TRBD2	many
CASTGPGQGFFF	TGTGCCAGCACCGGGCCGGGACAGGGTTTTTTCTTT	TRBV28	TRBJ1-1	TRBD1	many
CASSFASGKETQYF	TGTGCCAGCAGTTTCGCTAGCGGGAAGGAGACCCAGTACTTC	TRBV27	TRBJ2-5	TRBD2	many
CSVGTGNTGELFF	TGCAGCGTTGGGACAGGTAACACCGGGGAGCTGTTTTTT	TRBV29-1	TRBJ2-2	TRBD1	.
CASSHRGRNSPLHF	TGTGCCAGCAGCCACAGGGGGCGTAATTCACCCCTCCACTTT	TRBV5-8	TRBJ1-6	TRBD1	few
CASSQIPETLFPLSSYEQYF	TGCGCCAGCAGCCAAATACCCGAGACACTTTTCCCTCTAAGCTCCTACGAGCAGTACTTC	TRBV4-1	TRBJ2-7	.	.
CASSPGGGSNQPQHF	TGTGCCAGCTCACCAGGGGGGGGTAGCAATCAGCCCCAGCATTTT	TRBV18	TRBJ1-5	.	many
CSASIEVKPQHF	TGCAGTGCTAGTATCGAAGTAAAGCCCCAGCATTTT	TRBV20-1	TRBJ1-5	.	.
CASSLTSDNYEQYF	TGCGCCAGCAGCTTGACGAGCGACAACTACGAGCAGTACTTC	TRBV5-1	TRBJ2-7	.	.
CSARGNSPYEQYF	TGCAGTGCTAGAGGGAACAGCCCCTACGAGCAGTACTTC	TRBV20-1	TRBJ2-7	.	many
CASSPLASGANVLTF	TGTGCCAGCAGTCCCCTAGCCTCTGGGGCCAACGTCCTGACTTTC	TRBV7-3	TRBJ2-6	.	few
CSVSTGSEQYF	TGCAGCGTTTCAACAGGGTCCGAGCAGTACTTC	TRBV29-1	TRBJ2-7	.	.
CASSLGEADTQYF	TGTGCCAGCAGCTTAGGGGAGGCAGATACGCAGTATTTT	TRBV7-8	TRBJ2-3	.	many
CASSLRGGPGTEAFF	TGTGCCAGCAGTTTGCGCGGGGGACCGGGCACTGAAGCTTTCTTT	TRBV27	TRBJ1-1	.	many
CATSRPTGPSGNTIYF	TGTGCCACCAGCCGGCCCACAGGACCCTCTGGAAACACCATATATTTT	TRBV15	TRBJ1-3	.	.
CASSEQQGERQPQHF	TGTGCCAGCAGTGAACAACAGGGGGAGAGACAGCCCCAGCATTTT	TRBV2	TRBJ1-5	TRBD1	many
CAISESLAGGYEQYF	TGTGCCATCAGTGAGTCTCTAGCGGGGGGCTACGAGCAGTACTTC	TRBV10-3	TRBJ2-7	TRBD2	many
CASSPLAGQWEETQYF	TGTGCCAGCAGCCCCTTAGCGGGGCAGTGGGAAGAGACCCAGTACTTC	TRBV3-1	TRBJ2-5	TRBD2	many
CSAPDRRNDYGYTF	TGCAGTGCTCCGGACAGACGAAATGACTATGGCTACACCTTC	TRBV20-1	TRBJ1-2	.	many
CSADGTANTDTQYF	TGCAGTGCTGACGGGACGGCCAACACAGATACGCAGTATTTT	TRBV20-1	TRBJ2-3	.	many
CAISESIAGGPDTQYF	TGTGCCATCAGTGAGTCGATAGCGGGAGGGCCAGATACGCAGTATTTT	TRBV10-3	TRBJ2-3	TRBD2	.
CASSERSGQAYYGYTF	TGTGCCAGCAGCGAGCGATCGGGACAGGCCTACTATGGCTACACCTTC	TRBV5-4	TRBJ1-2	TRBD1	few
CASSPRLWAVETQYF	TGTGCCAGCAGCCCCCGTTTGTGGGCGGTGGAGACCCAGTACTTC	TRBV13	TRBJ2-5	.	few
CASSQDSERLAPYNEQFF	TGTGCCAGCAGCCAAGATTCCGAGAGACTAGCGCCCTACAATGAGCAGTTCTTC	TRBV4-2	TRBJ2-1	TRBD2	.
CASSYPQDQRDNTGELFF	TGTGCCAGCAGTTACCCACAGGACCAGCGGGACAACACCGGGGAGCTGTTTTTT	TRBV6-2/TRBV6-3	TRBJ2-2	TRBD2	many
CASSEAGQEETQYF	TGTGCCAGCAGTGAAGCAGGACAGGAAGAGACCCAGTACTTC	TRBV2	TRBJ2-5	TRBD1	many
CASSLAEDTQYF	TGCGCCAGCAGCTTGGCCGAAGATACGCAGTATTTT	TRBV5-1	TRBJ2-3	.	many
CASSPSGRQETQYF	TGTGCCAGCAGCCCCTCTGGACGTCAAGAGACCCAGTACTTC	TRBV7-3	TRBJ2-5	.	many
CAWSPRDRENTEAFF	TGTGCCTGGAGTCCTCGGGACAGAGAGAACACTGAAGCTTTCTTT	TRBV30	TRBJ1-1	TRBD1	many
CASSSDRAAYNEQFF	TGTGCCAGTAGTTCTGACAGGGCGGCCTACAATGAGCAGTTCTTC	TRBV19	TRBJ2-1	TRBD1	few
CASSVGAVENTEAFF	TGTGCCAGCAGCGTGGGGGCCGTTGAGAACACTGAAGCTTTCTTT	TRBV9	TRBJ1-1	.	.
CASSPGHSSYNEQFF	TGTGCCAGCAGCCCGGGACATTCGTCCTACAATGAGCAGTTCTTC	TRBV7-2	TRBJ2-1	.	many
CASSSWAGGPADTQYF	TGTGCCAGCAGTTCCTGGGCGGGGGGGCCGGCAGATACGCAGTATTTT	TRBV27	TRBJ2-3	TRBD2	many
CASSFPGFNQPQHF	TGTGCCAGCAGTTTCCCGGGCTTCAATCAGCCCCAGCATTTT	TRBV28	TRBJ1-5	.	.
CASSPSSGGPDTQYF	TGTGCCAGCAGTCCCTCTAGCGGGGGGCCAGATACGCAGTATTTT	TRBV6-1	TRBJ2-3	TRBD2	.
CASTAGHYSNQPQHF	TGTGCCAGCACCGCAGGACACTATAGCAATCAGCCCCAGCATTTT	TRBV6-2/TRBV6-3	TRBJ1-5	.	.